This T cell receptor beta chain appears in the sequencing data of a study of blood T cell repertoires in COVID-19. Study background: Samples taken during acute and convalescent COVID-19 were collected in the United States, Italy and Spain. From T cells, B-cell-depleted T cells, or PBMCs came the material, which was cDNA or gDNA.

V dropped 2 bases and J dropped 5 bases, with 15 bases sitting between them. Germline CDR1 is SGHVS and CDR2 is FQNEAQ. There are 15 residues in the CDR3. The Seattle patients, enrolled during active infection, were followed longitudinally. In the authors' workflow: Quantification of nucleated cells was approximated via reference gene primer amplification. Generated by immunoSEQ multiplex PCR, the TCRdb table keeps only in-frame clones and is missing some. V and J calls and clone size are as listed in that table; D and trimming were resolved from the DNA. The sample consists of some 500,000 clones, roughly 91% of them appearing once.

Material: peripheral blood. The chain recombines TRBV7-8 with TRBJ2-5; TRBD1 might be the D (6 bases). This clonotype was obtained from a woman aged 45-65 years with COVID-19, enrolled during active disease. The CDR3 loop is CASSLLGGSYETQYF. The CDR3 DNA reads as TGTGCCAGCAGCTTATTAGGGGGTTCTTATGAGACCCAGTACTTC.